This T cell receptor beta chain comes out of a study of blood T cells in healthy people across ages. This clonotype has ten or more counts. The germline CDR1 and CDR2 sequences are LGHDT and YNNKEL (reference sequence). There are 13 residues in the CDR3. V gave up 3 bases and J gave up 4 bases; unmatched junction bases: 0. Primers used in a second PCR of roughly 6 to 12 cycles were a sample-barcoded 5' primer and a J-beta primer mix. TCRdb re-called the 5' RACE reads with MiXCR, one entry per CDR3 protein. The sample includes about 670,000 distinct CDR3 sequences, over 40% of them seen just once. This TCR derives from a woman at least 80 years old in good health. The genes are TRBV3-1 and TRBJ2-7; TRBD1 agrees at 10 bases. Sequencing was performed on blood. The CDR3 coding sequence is TGTGCCAGCAGCCAGGGACAGGGGTACGAGCAGTACTTC. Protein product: CASSQGQGYEQYF.